This T cell receptor beta chain is from a study of T cells in Graves' hyperthyroidism and ophthalmopathy. General study results and limits: Most thyroid clonotypes with frequency above 0.001 were detected in blood. Ophthalmopathy was separated from stable hyperthyroidism by a 13 V-J model.

This clonotype occurred a few times. Its antigen is still unknown. Patients aged 18 to 65 with hyperthyroidism were newly diagnosed, with duration under 2 months. V shed 1 base, J shed 6 bases, and the junction held 11 bases outside the gene matches. CDR1 and CDR2 (germline): SGHTA, FQGTGA. The CDR3 is 17 residues long. Template material for amplifying TCR beta CDR3 regions consisted of RNA transcripts. Initially, a first-round RT-PCR of the TCR CDR3 employed the HTBI primer set. Using its own MiXCR run on the multiplex PCR reads, TCRdb lists one record per CDR3 protein. The sample records about 700,000 distinct CDR3 sequences, 14% being singletons.

This chain links TRBV7-3 with TRBJ2-1; TRBD2 aligns across 8 bases. The sequenced sample was blood. This sequence was found in a woman under 30 with Graves' hyperthyroidism. CDR3 residues: CASSLRGGLAGSNEQFF. In DNA, the CDR3 is TGTGCCAGCAGCTTAAGGGGGGGGCTAGCGGGTTCCAATGAGCAGTTCTTC.